This T cell receptor (beta chain) is drawn from a study of vaccination effects on CD4 cells after COVID-19. Study overall: Two-dose vaccination with either BNT162b2 or mRNA-1273 was given to the participants. Study observations and caveats: At late timepoints after vaccination, vaccine- and infection-induced clones shrank markedly.

Concerning this clone: Its cognate antigen is unknown.

At the end of about ten days of culture, CD4+ T cells were isolated. Only in-frame clones appear in the TCRdb table, and some are missing; sequencing was by immunoSEQ multiplex PCR. The sample has about 58,000 clones, roughly 80% seen once. Per the germline V gene, CDR1 is MNHEY and CDR2 is SVGAGI. Losses at the gene ends were 0 bases for V and 7 bases for J; bases not matched to a gene: 5. The CDR3 is 14 residues long. The chain links TRBV6-5 to TRBJ1-2, with 7 bases fitting TRBD1. The sequence was collected from a human donor who received a COVID-19 vaccine. Sequenced here: CD4+ T cells from PBMCs cultured without peptide, sampled before COVID-19 vaccination. The DNA of the CDR3 is TGTGCCAGCAGTTACTCGGACAGGATCGCTGGCTACACCTTC. It translates to CASSYSDRIAGYTF.